This entry lists 11 T cell receptor beta chains sequenced from one sample in a study of long-term antiretroviral therapy in people with HIV. Survey-level immunoSEQ v3.0 assays were run. The assay was immunoSEQ multiplex PCR, and TCRdb's table has in-frame clones only and misses some. The profile covers about 33,000 clones, with 70% to 80% appearing a single time and around 7.4% taken by the ten largest. The sequences come from unsorted PBMCs, collected 2 years after starting antiretroviral therapy. All receptors derive from a woman between 50 and 59 years old with HIV.

The rearrangement uses TRBV28 and TRBJ1-1, with 7 bases that match TRBD1. V was clipped by 1 base and J by 0 bases; unmatched bases: 5. The CDR3 extends over 16 amino acids. Germline V gene sequence: CDR1 MDHEN, CDR2 SYDVKM. DNA of the CDR3: TGTGCCAGCAGTTTATATCCAGGGGGACTGAACACTGAAGCTTTCTTT. Translation: CASSLYPGGLNTEAFF.

The chain has TRBV19 and TRBJ2-1; 10 bases match TRBD2. The CDR3 is 14 residues long. Per the germline V gene, CDR1 is LNHDA and CDR2 is SQIVND (reference sequence). V shed 4 bases, J shed 8 bases, and the junction held 5 bases outside the gene matches. For the CDR3, the DNA is TGTGCCAGTAGTACACTAGCGGGGAGTTATGAGCAGTTCTTC. It is translated as CASSTLAGSYEQFF.

This clone showed up just once. This rearrangement joins TRBV20-1 to TRBJ2-5; TRBD2 might be the D (7 bases). Germline lookup yields CDR1 DFQATT and CDR2 SNEGSKA (reference sequence). The CDR3 sequence is 11 residues long. Deletions cut 5 bases from V and 5 bases from J, with 9 bases between. CDR3 coding DNA: TGCAGTGCTGAGGGGGGGGAGACCCAGTACTTC. As protein: CSAEGGETQYF.

The chain uses TRBV6-5 and TRBJ2-2; D may be TRBD1 (5 bases). The CDR3 length is 16 residues. The V gene lost 2 bases and the J gene lost 4 bases, with 14 bases spanning the gap. In germline, CDR1 is MNHEY, CDR2 SVGAGI. The CDR3 reads CASSYGQGWGTGELFF. In nucleotides, the CDR3 is TGTGCCAGCAGTTACGGTCAGGGATGGGGCACCGGGGAGCTGTTTTTT.

The chain uses TRBV7-8 and TRBJ2-3; no reliable D call. The CDR3 has 14 residues. From germline, CDR1 is SGHVS and CDR2 FQNEAQ. Deletions cut 1 base from V and 6 bases from J, with 11 bases between. Here the CDR3 reads CASSLGDVLDTQYF. The CDR3 DNA reads as TGTGCCAGCAGCTTAGGCGACGTACTTGATACGCAGTATTTT.

This chain joins TRBV5-5 and TRBJ2-7, with D maybe TRBD2 (5 bases). The CDR3 is made up of 16 amino acids. V was cut by 4 bases and J by 4 bases, with 21 bases left in between. Germline CDR1 is SGHKS and CDR2 is YYEKEE (reference sequence). For the CDR3, the DNA is TGTGCCAGCAGCAACCCCCCCGGGGTGGGATTGTACGAGCAGTACTTC. Its translation: CASSNPPGVGLYEQYF.

The chain combines TRBV30 with TRBJ2-7; no clear D gene. The CDR3 spans 14 residues. Germline CDR1 is GTSNPN and CDR2 is SVGIG (reference sequence). Trimming left V 4 bases short and J 0 bases short, with 13 bases between. CDR3 protein: CAWNYGLHSYEQYF. The CDR3 bases are TGTGCCTGGAACTATGGGCTACACTCCTACGAGCAGTACTTC.

The chain employs TRBV7-9 and TRBJ1-1; 7 nucleotides align to TRBD1. There are 14 residues in the CDR3. Trimming cost V 5 bases and J 1 base; bases outside gene matches: 4. The germline V gene encodes CDR1 SEHNR and CDR2 FQNEAQ (reference sequence). CDR3 DNA sequence: TGTGCCAGCAGCGAGAGGACAGGGAACACTGAAGCTTTCTTT. It is translated as CASSERTGNTEAFF.

This clone has just a few counts. The V call is TRBV5-6, the J call TRBJ2-7; D uncertain. V gave up 4 bases and J gave up 3 bases, with 20 bases separating them. Germline CDR1 is SGHDT and CDR2 is YYEEEE. This CDR3 is built from 16 residues. CDR3 in DNA: TGTGCCAGCAGCCCCCTGGGCAAGGGAAGAAACTACGAGCAGTACGTC. Protein product: CASSPLGKGRNYEQYV.

The chain combines TRBV7-3 with TRBJ2-2; D is uncertain. Trimming cost V 1 base and J 0 bases, with 3 bases left between them. This CDR3 spans 14 amino acids. Germline CDR1 is SGHTA and CDR2 is FQGTGA. This CDR3 reads CASSLSSNTGELFF. The CDR3 DNA reads TGTGCCAGCAGCTTAAGCTCGAACACCGGGGAGCTGTTTTTT.

This chain uses TRBV2 with TRBJ2-2; the D gene is possibly TRBD1 (6 bases). The germline V gene has CDR1 SNHLY and CDR2 FYNNEI. This CDR3 contains 15 residues. V lost 3 bases and J lost 4, with 12 bases in between. The CDR3 spells CASSDPRGITGELFF. In DNA, the CDR3 is TGTGCCAGCAGTGATCCCAGGGGCATCACCGGGGAGCTGTTTTTT.